The T cell receptor beta chain described here comes from a study of T cells in Graves' hyperthyroidism and ophthalmopathy. Study-wide points: Within blood appeared most thyroid clonotypes that had expanded above 0.001.

Using RNA transcripts as the source, TCR beta CDR3 regions were amplified. The HTBI primer set drove a first-round RT-PCR of the TCR CDR3. TCRdb re-called the multiplex PCR reads with MiXCR, one entry per CDR3 protein. Of under 450,000 distinct CDR3 sequences listed, roughly 14% are singletons. A few counts support this clonotype. Its matching antigen is unknown. The CDR3 has 14 amino acids. The trim removed 3 bases at V and 4 bases at J, leaving 7 bases unmatched. The V gene's germline CDR1 is DFQATT and CDR2 SNEGSKA (reference sequence). The chain combines TRBV20-1 with TRBJ2-7, with 9 bases that match TRBD1. What was sequenced was blood. This sequence originates from a woman aged 18-29 years with Graves' hyperthyroidism. This chain's CDR3 is CSAREQGARYEQYF. The CDR3 DNA reads TGCAGTGCTAGGGAACAGGGGGCGCGGTACGAGCAGTACTTC.